This entry features one T cell receptor beta chain sequence. Its antigen remains unidentified. No much larger clonotype is one base removed from it; base qualities were not supplied. Healthy HIV-negative adults with no recently reported acute infections or vaccinations were included as donors. Every donor was a Caucasian adult residing in Nashville, Tennessee, USA. CD4+ T cells were enriched through magnetic negative selection, after which naive cells were positively selected on CD45RA and the remaining negative fraction served as the memory subset. Blood was obtained by leukapheresis, after which PBMCs were separated by Ficoll-Histopaque density gradient centrifugation and cryopreserved in liquid nitrogen vapor phase. Analytical flow cytometry was used to check the purity and quantity of every magnetically sorted T cell population. Genomic DNA was isolated from each sorted fraction and quantified by UV absorbance on a Nanodrop 2000c.

The entry originates in a study of shared clonotypes between healthy human individuals (TCRdb year 2020). In the study overall: The cohort comprised a couple of women and a few men aged 18 to 49 years. Per donor, three plates each were used for CD4 naive and CD4 memory, two for CD8 naive, and one for CD8 memory. Each donor's leukapheresis produced roughly between roughly 0.9 and 9 billion PBMCs. Different laboratories and diverse techniques were used to prepare libraries and sequence TCR repertoires, to increase sequencing depth and limit assay-specific biases. To estimate repertoire size and how much clonotype sharing occurs between individuals, the study deeply sequenced the blood TCR repertoires of roughly 5 healthy adults.

Using the deep immunoSEQ assay, multiplex PCR amplified TCR CDR3 regions from genomic DNA. Extracted genomic DNA from each cell subset was spread evenly across all wells of several immunoSEQ 96-well plates, with each plate serving as a replicate. For sorted subsets, each replicate PCR was loaded with 200 ng genomic DNA, equivalent to 25,000 to 35,000 T cell genomes. Purified libraries were measured with a Qubit 3.0 fluorometer, size-checked on a Bioanalyzer 2100, and measured again with the KAPA Library Quantification kit. Each immunoSEQ 96-well plate was sequenced on its own single-read 150-cycle Illumina NextSeq 550 flow cell. Concerning the study's data processing: The immunoSEQ output contained only junctional sequences without quality scores, so filtering could not match that applied to full-length reads. Sequences were annotated with PyIR, a Python wrapper for IgBLAST v1.9, and V/J genes and CDR3 were assigned using IMGT germline references. Reads were filtered out if the reads had weak V/J assignments (E-value above 1e-6), no CDR3, stop codons, out-of-frame junctions, or ambiguous translated residues. A V3J clonotype was defined by an identical inferred V gene, J gene, and CDR3 amino acid sequence. Percentage overlap between repertoires was computed as shared unique clonotypes divided by the size of the smaller repertoire. Three approaches were used to assess repertoire richness: RTK rarefaction, the Chao1 estimator, and Recon v2.1 estimates of unobserved clonotypes. For all TCRbeta clonotypes obtained by the gDNA method from a few donors, generation probabilities were computed with OLGA. Not all clones reach the TCRdb copy of this immuneACCESS table, which keeps in-frame sequences only. Checked studies attribute under half of the gap to unresolved V genes and leave the rest unexplained. V, J and clone size were drawn from that table, and D and trimming were deduced from the DNA. The sample records nearly 1,000,000 clones, 76% of which are singletons. About 1.5% of the sample is held by the ten biggest clonotypes.

What the work shows at the level of the full study, not this receptor alone: Compared with non-shared clonotypes, the clonotypes found in all four sorted-subset donors had higher generation probabilities. Sharing across four donors was observed for about 5% of naive CD4, under 4% of naive CD8, over 2% of memory CD4, and about 0.4% of memory CD8 clonotypes. Even with the large sequencing depth, rarefaction of the sorted-subset datasets indicated that sequencing was incomplete. Pairwise subsampling indicated that sequencing depth was expected to affect the degree of clonotype sharing among donors. Because the study included only a small number of donors, the genetic and exposure-history diversity represented was limited. Only blood was sampled, and tissue TCR repertoires likely differ from those in blood. Estimated clonotype richness was generally larger for naive than for memory subsets.

Taken from the germline V gene, the CDR1 and CDR2 loops are MNHNS and SASEGT. Relative to germline, V is 8 bases shorter and J is 1 base shorter, with 12 bases between their ends. Measured from the cysteine to the phenylalanine, the CDR3 is 13 residues long. The sequence is cut down to CDR3 DNA, 39 bases in frame from base 1. What was sequenced was memory CD4+ T cells sorted from blood. The cell subset or site label corresponds to: CD45RA-negative fraction. This TCR was sampled from a man between 18 and 35 years old in good health. The rearranged chain carries TRBV6-1 and TRBJ2-7; there is no confident call for the D gene. CDR3 sequence: CASQPSASYEQYF. Read as DNA, the sequence is TGTGCCAGCCAACCCAGTGCATCCTACGAGCAGTACTTC.